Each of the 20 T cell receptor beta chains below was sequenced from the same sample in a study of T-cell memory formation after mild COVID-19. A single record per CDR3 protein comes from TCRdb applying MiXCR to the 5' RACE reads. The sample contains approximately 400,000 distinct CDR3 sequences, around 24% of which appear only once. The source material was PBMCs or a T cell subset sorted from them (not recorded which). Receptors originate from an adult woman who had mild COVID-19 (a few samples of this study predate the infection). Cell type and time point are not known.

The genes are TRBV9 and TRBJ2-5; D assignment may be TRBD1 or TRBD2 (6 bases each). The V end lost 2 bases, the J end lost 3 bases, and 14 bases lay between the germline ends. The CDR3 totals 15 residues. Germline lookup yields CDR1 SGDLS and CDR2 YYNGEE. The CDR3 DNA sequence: TGTGCCAGCAGCGTGGGGGCTAGCGTTAAAGAGACCCAGTACTTC. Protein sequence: CASSVGASVKETQYF.

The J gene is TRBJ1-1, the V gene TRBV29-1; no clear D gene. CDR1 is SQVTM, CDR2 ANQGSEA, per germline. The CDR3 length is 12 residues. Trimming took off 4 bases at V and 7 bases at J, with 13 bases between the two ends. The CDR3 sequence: CSVVRNRLEAFF. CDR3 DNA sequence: TGCAGCGTTGTGCGCAATAGACTTGAAGCTTTCTTT.

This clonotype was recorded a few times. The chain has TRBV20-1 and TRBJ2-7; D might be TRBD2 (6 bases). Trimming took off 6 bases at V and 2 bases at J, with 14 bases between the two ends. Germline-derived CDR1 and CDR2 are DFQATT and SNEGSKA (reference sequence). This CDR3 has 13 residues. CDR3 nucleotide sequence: TGCAGTGCGCAAGGGACTCTGCCCTACGAGCAGTACTTC. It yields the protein CSAQGTLPYEQYF.

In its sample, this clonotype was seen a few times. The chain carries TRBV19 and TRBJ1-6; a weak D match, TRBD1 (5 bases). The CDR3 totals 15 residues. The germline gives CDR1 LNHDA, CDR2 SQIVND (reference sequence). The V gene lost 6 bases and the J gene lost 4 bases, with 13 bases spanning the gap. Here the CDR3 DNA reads TGTGCCAGTAGAACCCTGGGGGAGTATAATTCACCCCTCCACTTT. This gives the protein CASRTLGEYNSPLHF.

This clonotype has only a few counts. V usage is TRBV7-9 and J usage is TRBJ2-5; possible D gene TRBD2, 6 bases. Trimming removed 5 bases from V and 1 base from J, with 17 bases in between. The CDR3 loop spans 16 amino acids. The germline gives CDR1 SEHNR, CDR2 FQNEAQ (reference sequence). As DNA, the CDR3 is TGTGCCAGCAGCCCCCCCTCTTTGGGGGGCCAAGAGACCCAGTACTTC. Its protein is CASSPPSLGGQETQYF.

The CDR3 spells CASKFQGAQGYTF. The DNA for the CDR3 is TGTGCCAGCAAATTTCAGGGGGCGCAGGGCTACACCTTC. The rearrangement uses TRBV25-1 and TRBJ1-2, with TRBD1 matching 8 bases. J lost 8 bases, V lost 7 bases, and 9 bases had no gene match. The V gene's germline CDR1 is MGHDK and CDR2 SYGVNS. The CDR3 length is 13 residues.

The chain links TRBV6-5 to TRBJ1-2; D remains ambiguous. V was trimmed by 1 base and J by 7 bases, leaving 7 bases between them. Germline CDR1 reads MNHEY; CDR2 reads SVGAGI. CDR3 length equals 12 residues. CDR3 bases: TGTGCCAGCAGTTACTATGGGAGTGGCTACACCTTC. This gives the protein CASSYYGSGYTF.

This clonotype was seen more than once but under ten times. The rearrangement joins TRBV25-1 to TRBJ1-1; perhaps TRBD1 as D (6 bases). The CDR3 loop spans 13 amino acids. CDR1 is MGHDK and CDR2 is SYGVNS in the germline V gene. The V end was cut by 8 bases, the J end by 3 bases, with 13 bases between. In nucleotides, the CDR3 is TGTGCCAGCTCCGGAGGGACACACACTGAAGCTTTCTTT. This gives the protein CASSGGTHTEAFF.

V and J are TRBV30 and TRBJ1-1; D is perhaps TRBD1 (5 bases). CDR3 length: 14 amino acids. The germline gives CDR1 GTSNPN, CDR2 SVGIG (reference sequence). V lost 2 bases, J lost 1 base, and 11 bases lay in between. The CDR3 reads CAWSSRQPNTEAFF. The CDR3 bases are TGTGCCTGGAGTAGCAGACAGCCGAACACTGAAGCTTTCTTT.

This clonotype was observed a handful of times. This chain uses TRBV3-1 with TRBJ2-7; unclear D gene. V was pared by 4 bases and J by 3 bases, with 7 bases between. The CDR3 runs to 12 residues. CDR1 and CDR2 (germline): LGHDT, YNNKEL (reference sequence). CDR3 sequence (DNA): TGTGCCAGCAGCCCCTCCTTCTACGAGCAGTACTTC. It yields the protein CASSPSFYEQYF.

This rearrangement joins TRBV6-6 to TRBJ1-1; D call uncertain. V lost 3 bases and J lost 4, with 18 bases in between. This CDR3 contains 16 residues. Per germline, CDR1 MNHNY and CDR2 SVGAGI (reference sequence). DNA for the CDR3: TGTGCCAGCAGTTATTCTACCGGGCAGGCGGGCACTGAAGCTTTCTTT. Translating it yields CASSYSTGQAGTEAFF.

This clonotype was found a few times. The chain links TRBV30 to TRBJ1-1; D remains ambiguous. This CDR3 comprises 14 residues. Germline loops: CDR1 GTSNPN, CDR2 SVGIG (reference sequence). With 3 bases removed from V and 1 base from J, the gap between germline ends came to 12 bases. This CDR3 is CAWSALEGNTEAFF. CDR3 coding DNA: TGTGCCTGGAGCGCCCTCGAGGGGAACACTGAAGCTTTCTTT.

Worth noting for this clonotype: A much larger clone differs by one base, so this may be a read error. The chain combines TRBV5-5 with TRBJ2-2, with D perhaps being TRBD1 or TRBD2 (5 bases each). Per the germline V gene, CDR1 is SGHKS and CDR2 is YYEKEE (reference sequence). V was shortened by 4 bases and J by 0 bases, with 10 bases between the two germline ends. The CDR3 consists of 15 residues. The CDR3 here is CASSVWGSNTGELFF. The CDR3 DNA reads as TGTGCCAGCAGCGTGTGGGGGTCGAACACCGGGGAGCTGTTTTTT. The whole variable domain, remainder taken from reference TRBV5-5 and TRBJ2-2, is DAGVTQSPTHLIKTRGQQVTLRCSPISGHKSVSWYQQVLGQGPQFIFQYYEKEERGRGNFPDRFSARQFPNYSSELNVNALLLGDSALYLCASSVWGSNTGELFFGEGSRLTVL.

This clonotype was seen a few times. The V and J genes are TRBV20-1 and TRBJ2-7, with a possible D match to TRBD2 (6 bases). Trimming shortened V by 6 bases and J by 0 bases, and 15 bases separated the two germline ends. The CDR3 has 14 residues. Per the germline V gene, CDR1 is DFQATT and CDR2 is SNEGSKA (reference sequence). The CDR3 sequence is CSATRGRSSYEQYF. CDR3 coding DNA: TGCAGTGCGACTCGAGGGAGGTCCTCCTACGAGCAGTACTTC.

This chain's CDR3 is CASSYPYDSPLHF. CDR3 nucleotide sequence: TGTGCCAGCAGCTACCCCTATGACTCACCCCTCCACTTT. V gene TRBV7-2 combines with J gene TRBJ1-6; D unresolved. Trimming cost V 4 bases and J 10 bases, with 11 bases left between them. The CDR3 length is 13 residues. Germline CDR1 reads SGHTA; CDR2 reads FQGNSA.

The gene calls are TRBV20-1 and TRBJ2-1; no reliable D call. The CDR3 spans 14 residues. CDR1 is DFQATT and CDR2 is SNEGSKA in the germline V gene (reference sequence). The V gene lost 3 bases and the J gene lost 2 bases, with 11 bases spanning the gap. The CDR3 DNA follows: TGCAGTGCTAGTGATAGGGAAACCTACAATGAGCAGTTCTTC. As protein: CSASDRETYNEQFF.

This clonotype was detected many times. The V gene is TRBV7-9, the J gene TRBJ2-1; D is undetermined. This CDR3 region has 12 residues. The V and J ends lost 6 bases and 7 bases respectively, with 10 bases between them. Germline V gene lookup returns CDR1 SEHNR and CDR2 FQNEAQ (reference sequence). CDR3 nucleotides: TGTGCCAGCAGTTTACCCGGGAATGAGCAGTTCTTC. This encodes CASSLPGNEQFF.

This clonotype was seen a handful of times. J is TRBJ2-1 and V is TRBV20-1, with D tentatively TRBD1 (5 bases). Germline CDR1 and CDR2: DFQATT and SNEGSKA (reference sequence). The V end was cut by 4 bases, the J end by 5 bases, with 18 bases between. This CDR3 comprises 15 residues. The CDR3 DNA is TGCAGTGCTACCCACTACCGACAGCCCGACAATGAGCAGTTCTTC. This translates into CSATHYRQPDNEQFF.

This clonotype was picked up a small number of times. CDR3 amino acids: CASSLVGTGRGNEQFF. DNA of the CDR3: TGTGCCAGCAGCTTAGTTGGGACAGGGAGGGGTAATGAGCAGTTCTTC. The V call is TRBV7-2, the J call TRBJ2-1; 9 bases align to TRBD1. Germline trimming cut 1 base from V and 7 bases from J; bases unmatched to any gene: 8. CDR1 and CDR2 (germline): SGHTA, FQGNSA. The length of the CDR3 is 16 residues.

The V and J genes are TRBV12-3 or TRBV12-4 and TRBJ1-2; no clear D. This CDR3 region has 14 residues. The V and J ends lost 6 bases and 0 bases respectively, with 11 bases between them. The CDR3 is CASSRPTANYGYTF. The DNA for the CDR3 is TGTGCCAGCAGCCGACCGACTGCTAACTATGGCTACACCTTC.